A single sample gave rise to the 10 T cell receptor beta chains below, sequenced in a study of monozygotic twins with inflammatory bowel disease. After re-calling the 5' RACE reads, TCRdb lists one entry per CDR3 protein, DNA absent. The listing contains some 190,000 distinct CDR3 sequences. Material for sequencing was blood. All receptors derive from a human donor with ulcerative colitis or Crohn's disease, or a healthy co-twin of an affected twin (not recorded which).

The chain carries TRBV12-3 or TRBV12-4 and TRBJ1-3. There are 14 residues in the CDR3. The CDR3 protein is CASSLPVPGSTIYF.

This chain uses TRBV5-1 with TRBJ2-1; TCRdb's D call of TRBD2 is untestable without DNA. This CDR3 comprises 16 residues. The germline CDR1 and CDR2 sequences are SGHRS and YFSETQ. The chain's CDR3 is CASSSTSGASENEQFF.

V usage is TRBV12-3 or TRBV12-4 and J usage is TRBJ2-3; TCRdb outputs TRBD2, but without DNA this stays unchecked. The CDR3 covers 15 residues. CDR3 in amino acids: CATLRTSGSTDTQYF.

V usage is TRBV3-1 and J usage is TRBJ1-1; TCRdb picks TRBD1, but there is no DNA to check that call. CDR3 length equals 14 residues. From germline, CDR1 is LGHDT and CDR2 YNNKEL (reference sequence). CDR3 residues: CASSPDSRNTEAFF.

The rearrangement links TRBV6-2 or TRBV6-3 to TRBJ2-5. CDR3 length: 16 residues. The germline CDR1 and CDR2 sequences are MNHEY and SVGEGT. The CDR3 spells CASSYFPGAGKETQYF.

V gene TRBV27 combines with J gene TRBJ1-6; without DNA, the TCRdb call of TRBD1 cannot be checked. The CDR3 has 17 amino acids. CDR1 is MNHEY and CDR2 is SMNVEV in the germline V gene (reference sequence). CDR3 loop: CASSLGTGTGPLSPLHF.

The chain uses TRBV4-1 and TRBJ2-7; TCRdb gives TRBD1 as the D gene, but with no DNA this cannot be confirmed. The CDR3 consists of 14 residues. CDR1 is MGHRA, CDR2 YSYEKL, per germline. CDR3: CASSHPDRDYEQYF.

The chain is built from TRBV11-1 and TRBJ1-4; the TCRdb D gene call, TRBD1, has no DNA to confirm it. The CDR3 is made up of 13 amino acids. CDR1 is SGHAT and CDR2 is FQDESV in the germline V gene (reference sequence). The CDR3 loop is CASSQDRREKLFF.

J is TRBJ2-3 and V is TRBV6-2 or TRBV6-3. This CDR3 contains 13 residues. CDR1 is MNHEY and CDR2 is SVGEGT in the germline V gene. The CDR3 region is CASSYFATDTQYF.

The chain joins TRBV27 to TRBJ1-1; TCRdb designates TRBD1, a call that cannot be tested without DNA. Per germline, CDR1 MNHEY and CDR2 SMNVEV (reference sequence). The CDR3 length is 14 residues. The CDR3 is CASMGGGFPTEAFF.